This T cell receptor beta chain was documented in a study of T cell repertoires in cytomegalovirus infection (dated by TCRdb to about 2019). Background for the entire study: Peptide stimulations targeted recently identified HLA-C-restricted CMV epitopes, whose presentation resists viral immunomodulation, together with well-studied HLA-B-restricted epitopes. Donor HLA type was relevant to the analysis, as public TCR beta signatures indicated carriage of CMV infection together with the matching HLA type. General findings and caveats noted by the study authors: In both this cohort and an independent approximately 400-donor cohort, the cumulative frequency of public TCR beta family members distinguished carriers of CMV infection plus the relevant HLA type. The ex vivo response was dominated by HLA-C-restricted CMV-specific TCR beta clonotypes, which also provided the single most frequent clonotype in two of eight donors.

In this sample, this clonotype turned up once. Which antigen it targets is not known. Base-call qualities are not available, and no considerably larger clone is one nucleotide away. A single read makes a weak case. Interpreted using the paper, the treatment or condition label stands for: in vitro stimulation with specific CMV peptide epitopes to enrich CMV-specific T cells. V loses 10 bases, J loses 3 bases, and the germline ends lie 12 bases apart. From a lookup of the germline V gene (reference sequence), CDR1 and CDR2 are MNHNY and SVGAGI. Inclusive of the bounding cysteine and phenylalanine, the CDR3 is 13 residues long. Only the CDR3 DNA is retained, 39 bases long and in frame from the first base. The sequencer listed for this sample is Illumina HiSeq 1500. In TCRdb, the public reads were trimmed at Q25 with fastp and aligned with MiXCR, with productive beta chains retained. Under each unique CDR3 protein, matching rows form one entry showing the most common genes and DNA. Across this sample there are about 900,000 distinct CDR3 sequences, with approximately 30% seen only once. The ten largest clones add up to 13% of the sample.

This receptor chain uses TRBV6-6 and TRBJ2-2; there is no confident call for the D gene. This material consisted of cultured CD8+ T cells from PBMCs, taken from culture after CMV antigen stimulation. The sequence came from a human donor in good health (CMV status not recorded). Some clones in this sample may be carry-over from other donors' samples. The CDR3 reads CATALGYTGELFF. The nucleotide sequence reads as follows: TGTGCCACCGCCCTTGGTTACACCGGGGAGCTGTTTTTT.